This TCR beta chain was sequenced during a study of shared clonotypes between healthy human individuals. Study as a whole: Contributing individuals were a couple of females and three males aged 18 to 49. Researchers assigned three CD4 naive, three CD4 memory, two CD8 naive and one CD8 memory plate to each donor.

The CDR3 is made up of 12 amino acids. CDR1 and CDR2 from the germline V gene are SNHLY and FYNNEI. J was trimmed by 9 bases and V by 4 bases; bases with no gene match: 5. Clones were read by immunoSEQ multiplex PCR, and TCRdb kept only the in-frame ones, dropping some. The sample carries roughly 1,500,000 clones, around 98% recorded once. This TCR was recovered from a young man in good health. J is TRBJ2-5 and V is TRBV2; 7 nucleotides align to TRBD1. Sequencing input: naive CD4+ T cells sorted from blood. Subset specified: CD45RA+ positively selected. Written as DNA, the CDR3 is TGTGCCAGCAGTGCAGGGGGAAAGGCCCAGTACTTC. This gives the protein CASSAGGKAQYF.